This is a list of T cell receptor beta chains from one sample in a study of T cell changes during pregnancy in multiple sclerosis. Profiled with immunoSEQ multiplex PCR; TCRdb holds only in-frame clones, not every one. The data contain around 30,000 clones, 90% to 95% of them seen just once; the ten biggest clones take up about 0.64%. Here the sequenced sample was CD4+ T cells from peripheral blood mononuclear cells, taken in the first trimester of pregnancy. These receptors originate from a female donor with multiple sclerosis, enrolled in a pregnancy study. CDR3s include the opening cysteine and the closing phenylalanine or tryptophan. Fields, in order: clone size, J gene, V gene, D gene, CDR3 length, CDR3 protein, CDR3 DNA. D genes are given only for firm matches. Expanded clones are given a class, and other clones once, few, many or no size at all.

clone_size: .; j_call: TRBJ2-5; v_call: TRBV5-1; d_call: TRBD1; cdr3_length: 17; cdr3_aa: CASSQMAGTGQGETQYF; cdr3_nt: TGCGCCAGCAGTCAAATGGCGGGTACGGGACAGGGAGAGACCCAGTACTTC
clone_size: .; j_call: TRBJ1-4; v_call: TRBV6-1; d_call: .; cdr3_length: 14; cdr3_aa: CASSDGQGAEKLFF; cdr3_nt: TGTGCCAGCAGTGATGGGCAGGGTGCTGAAAAACTGTTTTTT
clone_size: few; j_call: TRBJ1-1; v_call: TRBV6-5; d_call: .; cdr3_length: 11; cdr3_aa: CASSYERKAFF; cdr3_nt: TGTGCCAGCAGTTACGAGCGGAAAGCTTTCTTT
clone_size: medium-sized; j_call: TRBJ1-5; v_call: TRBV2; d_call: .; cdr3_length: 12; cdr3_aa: CASDGGTQPQHF; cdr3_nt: TGTGCCAGCGATGGAGGGACTCAGCCCCAGCATTTT
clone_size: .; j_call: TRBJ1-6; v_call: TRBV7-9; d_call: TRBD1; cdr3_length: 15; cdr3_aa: CASSPWDRSNSPLHF; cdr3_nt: TGTGCCAGCAGCCCTTGGGACAGGAGTAATTCACCCCTCCACTTT
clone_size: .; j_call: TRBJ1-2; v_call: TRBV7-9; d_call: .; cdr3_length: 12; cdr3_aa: CASKNRDYGYTF; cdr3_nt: TGTGCCAGCAAGAACAGGGACTATGGCTACACCTTC
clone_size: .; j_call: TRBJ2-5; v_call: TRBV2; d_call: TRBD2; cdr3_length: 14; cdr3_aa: CASSRASGGETQYF; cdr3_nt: TGTGCCAGCAGTAGGGCTAGCGGGGGAGAGACCCAGTACTTC
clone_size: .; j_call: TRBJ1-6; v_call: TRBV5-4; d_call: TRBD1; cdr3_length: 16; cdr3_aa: CASSLGGQGASSTLHF; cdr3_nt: TGTGCCAGCAGCCTTGGGGGCCAGGGGGCTAGTTCTACCCTCCACTTT
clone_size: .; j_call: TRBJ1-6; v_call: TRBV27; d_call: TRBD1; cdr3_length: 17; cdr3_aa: CASSLYDRVLRNSPLHF; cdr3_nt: TGTGCCAGCAGTTTATACGACAGGGTTCTACGAAATTCACCCCTCCACTTT
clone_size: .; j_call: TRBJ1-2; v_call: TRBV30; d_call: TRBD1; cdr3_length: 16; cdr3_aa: CAWSANSGTGYRGYTF; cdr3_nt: TGTGCCTGGAGTGCAAATTCAGGGACAGGGTATCGTGGCTACACCTTC
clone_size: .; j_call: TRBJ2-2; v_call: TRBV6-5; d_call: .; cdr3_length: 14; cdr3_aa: CASSDTGFAGELFF; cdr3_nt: TGTGCCAGCAGTGATACAGGGTTTGCCGGGGAGCTGTTTTTT
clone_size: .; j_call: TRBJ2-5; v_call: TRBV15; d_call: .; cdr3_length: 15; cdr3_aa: CATSRDFPRGETQYF; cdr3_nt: TGTGCCACCAGCAGAGATTTTCCTCGGGGAGAGACCCAGTACTTC
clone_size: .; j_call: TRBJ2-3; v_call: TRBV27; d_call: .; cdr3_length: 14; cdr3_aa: CASSRGLFTDTQYF; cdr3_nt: TGTGCCAGCAGTCGAGGCCTATTCACAGATACGCAGTATTTT
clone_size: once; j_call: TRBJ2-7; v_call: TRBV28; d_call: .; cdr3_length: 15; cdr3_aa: CASTMGGARGYEQYF; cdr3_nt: TGTGCCAGCACCATGGGGGGGGCGAGAGGCTACGAGCAGTACTTC
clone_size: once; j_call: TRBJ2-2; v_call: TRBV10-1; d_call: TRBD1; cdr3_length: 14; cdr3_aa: CASSRDRLSGELFF; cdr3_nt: TGCGCCAGCAGTCGGGACAGGCTGAGCGGGGAGCTGTTTTTT
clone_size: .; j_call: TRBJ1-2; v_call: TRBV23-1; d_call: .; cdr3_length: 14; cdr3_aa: CASSQTPPGNGYTF; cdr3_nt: TGCGCCAGCAGTCAAACACCACCTGGTAATGGCTACACCTTC
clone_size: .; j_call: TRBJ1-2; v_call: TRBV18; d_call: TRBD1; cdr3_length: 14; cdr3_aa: CASSPLQGAEGYTF; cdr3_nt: TGTGCCAGCTCCCCACTACAGGGGGCGGAAGGCTACACCTTC
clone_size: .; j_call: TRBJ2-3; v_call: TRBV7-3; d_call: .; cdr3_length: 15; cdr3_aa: CASSAAGASTDTQYF; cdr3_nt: TGTGCCAGCAGCGCCGCGGGGGCCTCCACAGATACGCAGTATTTT
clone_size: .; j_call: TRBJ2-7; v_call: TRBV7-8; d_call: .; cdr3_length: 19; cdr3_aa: CASSLGRVGPRVTFYEQYF; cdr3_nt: TGTGCCAGCAGCTTAGGACGGGTTGGCCCCAGGGTGACCTTTTACGAGCAGTACTTC
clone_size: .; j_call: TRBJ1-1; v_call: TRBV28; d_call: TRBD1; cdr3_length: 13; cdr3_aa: CASSTGGVTEAFF; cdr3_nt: TGTGCCAGCAGCACAGGGGGTGTCACTGAAGCTTTCTTT
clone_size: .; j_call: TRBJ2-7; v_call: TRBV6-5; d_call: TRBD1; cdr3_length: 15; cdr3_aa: CASRSTGTGTYEQYF; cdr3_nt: TGTGCCAGCAGATCCACCGGGACAGGAACCTACGAGCAGTACTTC
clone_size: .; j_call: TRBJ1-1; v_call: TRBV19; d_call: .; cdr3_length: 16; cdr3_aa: CASKSGHGSSNTEAFF; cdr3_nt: TGTGCCAGTAAATCGGGACACGGGTCTTCGAACACTGAAGCTTTCTTT
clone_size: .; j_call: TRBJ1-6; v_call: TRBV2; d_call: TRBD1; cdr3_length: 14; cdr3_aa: CASSFDRGQSPLHF; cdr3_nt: TGTGCCAGCAGCTTTGACAGGGGGCAATCACCCCTCCACTTT
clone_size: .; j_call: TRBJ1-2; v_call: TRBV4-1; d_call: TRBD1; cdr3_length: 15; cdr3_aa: CASSQGTGGDYGYTF; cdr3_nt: TGCGCCAGCAGCCAAGGGACAGGCGGTGACTATGGCTACACCTTC
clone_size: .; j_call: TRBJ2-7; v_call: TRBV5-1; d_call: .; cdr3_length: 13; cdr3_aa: CASSQGLLGEQYF; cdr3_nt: TGCGCCAGCAGCCAAGGACTCCTTGGCGAGCAGTACTTC
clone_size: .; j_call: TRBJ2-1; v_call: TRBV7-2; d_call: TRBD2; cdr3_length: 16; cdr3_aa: CASSPVSRPGGDEQFF; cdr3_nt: TGTGCCAGCAGCCCAGTTAGCAGGCCGGGGGGGGATGAGCAGTTCTTC
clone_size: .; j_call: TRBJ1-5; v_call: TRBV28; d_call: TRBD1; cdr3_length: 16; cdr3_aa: CASSGATGGSNQPQHF; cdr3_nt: TGTGCCAGCAGTGGAGCGACAGGGGGAAGCAATCAGCCCCAGCATTTT
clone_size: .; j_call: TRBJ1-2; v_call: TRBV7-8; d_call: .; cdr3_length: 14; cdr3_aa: CASSVQGTNYGYTF; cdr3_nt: TGTGCCAGCAGCGTCCAGGGCACTAACTATGGCTACACCTTC